Sequencing of this T cell receptor beta chain was carried out in a study of cytomegalovirus exposure and HLA in healthy donors. The overall study: Earlier work reported 117 million unique TCR beta sequences from approximately 180 million T cells. Study-wide points: Further analysis, carried out later, found HLA-associated TCR beta chains more clonally expanded than equally common other chains. Later on, an analysis tied some 17,000 TCR beta sequences to HLA alleles at 0.05 false discovery rate. Indistinguishable V segments, including TRBV6-2 and TRBV6-3, were excluded.

Germline V gives CDR1 KGHSH, CDR2 LQKENI. CDR3 length: 15 amino acids. Primers for the PCR totalled 60 Vbeta and 13 Jbeta. Here immunoSEQ multiplex PCR was the method, and the copy in TCRdb shows in-frame clones only, minus some. In all, the sample yields some 180,000 clones. In the case of this clone: Its antigen is as yet unknown.

Sequencing was performed on PBMCs. The chain couples TRBV18 to TRBJ2-5, with 8 nucleotides matching TRBD2. The J call is doubtful: the DNA matches TRBJ2-7 better. The TCR originated in a young man in good health and CMV-seronegative. CDR3 sequence reads: CASSTTSASSYEQYF. In DNA form, the CDR3 reads TGTGCCAGCTCAACGACTAGCGCTAGCTCCTACGAGCAGTACTTC.